This T cell receptor (beta chain) emerged from a study of cytomegalovirus exposure and HLA in healthy donors. Study-level points and caveats: Some TCR beta chains (roughly 150 of them) were listed as cytomegalovirus-associated. In vitro work confirmed that a few CMV-associated chains recognize CMV antigens. It was reported that the classifier diagnosed cytomegalovirus status with high specificity and sensitivity in both the original and validation cohorts.

Among the roughly 120 subjects of the validation cohort, separate from the roughly 650-subject first cohort, were the donors. Regarding this clone: The antigen remains unidentified.

Losses at the gene ends were 1 base for V and 0 bases for J; bases not matched to a gene: 9. This CDR3 is 18 amino acids long. Germline assignment: CDR1 SGHAT and CDR2 FQNNGV. TCRdb's copy holds only in-frame clones and misses some; the assay was immunoSEQ multiplex PCR. This table has 150,000 to 180,000 clones, approximately 86% appearing once. The chain couples TRBV11-2 to TRBJ2-1; 7 bases align to TRBD2. This receptor was taken from a young man in good health and CMV-seropositive. Sequenced: PBMCs. The CDR3 here is CASSLVRWEGLSYNEQFF. Written as DNA, the CDR3 is TGTGCCAGCAGCTTAGTTCGGTGGGAGGGCCTCTCCTACAATGAGCAGTTCTTC.